A single sample gave rise to the 10 T cell receptor beta chains below, sequenced in a study of CD8+ T cells in alopecia areata. The treatment: oral pan-JAK inhibitor, 5-10 mg twice daily. RNA, once extracted, was reverse transcribed into cDNA for use as the sequencing template. The assay was immunoSEQ multiplex PCR, and TCRdb's table has in-frame clones only and misses some. The repertoire consists of around 200,000 clones, with approximately 60% occurring once and the leading ten covering 0.69%. This sample comprised CD4+ T cells sorted from blood, obtained at week 4, from a patient treated with tofacitinib. These receptors were taken from a human donor with alopecia areata.

The gene calls are TRBV11-2 and TRBJ1-2; D is unresolved. Germline values: CDR1 SGHAT, CDR2 FQNNGV. Trimming stripped 6 bases from V and 5 bases from J, with 19 bases between. This CDR3 has 15 residues. The CDR3 DNA sequence: TGTGCCAGCAGTCTACGGCCGGGGAACTCATATGGCTACACCTTC. Its translation is CASSLRPGNSYGYTF.

This chain joins TRBV5-1 and TRBJ1-1; 8 bases map to TRBD1. Trimming at V came to 2 bases and at J to 6 bases, leaving 3 bases not matched to a gene. The CDR3 consists of 13 residues. Germline CDR1 SGHRS, CDR2 YFSETQ. As DNA, the CDR3 is TGCGCCAGCAGCTTAGGACAGGGCCCTGAAGCTTTCTTT. Translating it yields CASSLGQGPEAFF.

This clone has just one count. This chain connects TRBV28 to TRBJ2-2, with 14 positions matching TRBD2. The CDR3 runs 16 residues. CDR1 and CDR2 from the germline V gene are MDHEN and SYDVKM. Unmatched junction bases numbered 4, after V lost 6 bases and J lost 4 bases. CDR3 sequence: CASREGLAGATGELFF. The DNA of the CDR3 is TGTGCCAGCAGAGAGGGACTAGCGGGGGCCACCGGGGAGCTGTTTTTT.

Comments on this clone: Other DNA sequences in the sample encode the same CDR3. The CDR3, as DNA: TGTGCCAGCAGCTTAGGAGCGGATACGCAGTATTTT. Its translation: CASSLGADTQYF. V and J are TRBV7-2 and TRBJ2-3; D not certain. V was clipped by 1 base and J by 6 bases, with 5 bases between them. Germline V gives CDR1 SGHTA, CDR2 FQGNSA. The CDR3 has 12 residues.

This chain connects TRBV11-3 to TRBJ2-2; D is uncertain. Germline CDR1 reads SGHNT; CDR2 reads YENEEA. This CDR3 region has 14 residues. The germline V and J ends were trimmed by 0 bases and 6 bases, with 8 bases remaining between them. The CDR3 sequence is CASSLDSWAGELFF. CDR3 in DNA: TGTGCCAGCAGCTTAGACAGTTGGGCCGGGGAGCTGTTTTTT.

This sequence joins TRBV7-9 and TRBJ2-1, with 7 bases that match TRBD2. Germline CDR1 SEHNR, CDR2 FQNEAQ (reference sequence). After removal of 7 bases from V and 7 bases from J, the junction contained 10 bases not matched to a gene. This CDR3 has 14 residues. DNA for the CDR3: TGTGCCAGCACCCGTAGGGGAGGGGCGAATGAGCAGTTCTTC. It yields the protein CASTRRGGANEQFF.

In nucleotides, the CDR3 is TGTGCCAGCAGTGGGGGGACAGGGCGGTTGAGCTACACCTTC. Translation: CASSGGTGRLSYTF. This chain links TRBV28 with TRBJ1-2, with 9 positions matching TRBD1. Germline V gives CDR1 MDHEN, CDR2 SYDVKM. The V gene end was trimmed by 5 bases and the J gene end by 9 bases; junction bases not matched to a gene: 10. The CDR3 has 14 residues.

This chain uses TRBV12-1 with TRBJ1-5. TRBV12-1 is a pseudogene locus. The CDR3 is made up of 14 amino acids. The CDR3 DNA is TGTGCCAGCAGCTCTCCGGGGGCCTTGCAGCCCCAGCATTTT. Its translation is CASSSPGALQPQHF.

The V gene is TRBV13, the J gene TRBJ1-2; 7 bases are a match to TRBD1. V was clipped by 6 bases and J by 2 bases; unmatched bases: 3. The CDR3 runs 13 residues. The germline V gene encodes CDR1 PRHDT and CDR2 FYEKMQ (reference sequence). CDR3: CASRRDRNYGYTF. The CDR3 region has the DNA TGTGCCAGCAGACGGGACAGAAACTATGGCTACACCTTC.

The chain links TRBV25-1 to TRBJ2-7; TRBD2 agrees at 8 bases. Germline V gene sequence: CDR1 MGHDK, CDR2 SYGVNS. V dropped 1 base and J dropped 10; count of bases not matched to a gene: 6. The CDR3 runs 13 residues. The CDR3 loop reads CASSEFPSGSQYF. In DNA, the CDR3 is TGTGCCAGCAGTGAATTCCCTAGCGGGTCTCAGTACTTC.